Shown below are 22 T cell receptor beta chains from a single sample sequenced in a study of T cell changes during pregnancy in multiple sclerosis. TCRdb's table, derived via immunoSEQ multiplex PCR, lists solely in-frame clones and lacks some. The repertoire consists of 70,000 to 80,000 clones, with roughly 92% occurring once and the leading ten covering over 3.5%. Sequencing was performed on peripheral blood, taken after pregnancy. These receptors all come from a female donor in good health, enrolled as a control in a pregnancy study.

The V and J genes are TRBV28 and TRBJ2-1, with a weak D call TRBD2 (6 bases). The CDR3 runs to 13 residues. CDR1 is MDHEN, CDR2 SYDVKM, per germline. V was shortened by 6 bases and J by 7 bases, with 13 bases between the two germline ends. The CDR3: CASRAGTANEQFF. The CDR3 DNA reads TGTGCCAGCAGGGCCGGGACTGCTAATGAGCAGTTCTTC.

The chain links TRBV4-1 to TRBJ1-2; 10 nucleotides match TRBD1. With 3 bases clipped from V and 4 bases from J, the junction kept 5 bases outside the gene matches. CDR1 is MGHRA, CDR2 YSYEKL, per germline. The CDR3 sequence is 15 residues long. The CDR3 sequence: CASSHGDRGAYGYTF. CDR3 DNA sequence: TGCGCCAGCAGCCACGGGGACAGGGGAGCCTATGGCTACACCTTC.

This clone was observed a few times. This chain uses TRBV28 with TRBJ1-1; 7 positions match TRBD1. The V gene end was trimmed by 6 bases and the J gene end by 4 bases; junction bases not matched to a gene: 2. This CDR3 comprises 12 residues. Germline loops: CDR1 MDHEN, CDR2 SYDVKM. CDR3: CASRSGGTEAFF. The CDR3 bases are TGTGCCAGCAGGTCAGGGGGCACTGAAGCTTTCTTT.

The chain recombines TRBV5-1 with TRBJ2-3; the D gene is possibly TRBD1 (6 bases). Germline V gives CDR1 SGHRS, CDR2 YFSETQ. The CDR3 has 14 amino acids. Trimming stripped 4 bases from V and 2 bases from J, with 11 bases between. The CDR3: CASSPRTDTDTQYF. The CDR3 DNA sequence: TGCGCCAGCAGCCCCCGGACAGACACAGATACGCAGTATTTT.

This sequence joins TRBV19 and TRBJ1-2; possibly TRBD1 for D (6 bases). This CDR3 contains 15 residues. V lost 3 bases and J 5 bases, leaving 16 bases between the germline ends. CDR1 is LNHDA, CDR2 SQIVND, per germline (reference sequence). CDR3 sequence reads: CASSMESAGVYGYTF. CDR3 nucleotides: TGTGCCAGTAGTATGGAGTCAGCAGGGGTTTATGGCTACACCTTC.

The chain is built from TRBV4-2 and TRBJ1-5; 12 nucleotides line up with TRBD1. The germline CDR1 and CDR2 sequences are LGHNA and YNFKEQ. The CDR3 contains 21 residues. J was trimmed by 2 bases and V by 3 bases; bases with no gene match: 17. CDR3 protein: CASSHSRDRGLWVIGNQPQHF. CDR3 bases: TGTGCCAGCAGCCACTCCCGGGACAGGGGGCTTTGGGTTATTGGCAATCAGCCCCAGCATTTT.

This chain uses TRBV5-5 with TRBJ2-7, with 11 positions matching TRBD2. The length of the CDR3 is 13 residues. Germline values: CDR1 SGHKS, CDR2 YYEKEE (reference sequence). V lost 6 bases and J lost 5; bases outside the gene matches: 4. The DNA for the CDR3 is TGTGCCAGCAACATAGCGGGGGGGAACGAGCAGTACTTC. Amino acid sequence: CASNIAGGNEQYF. The complete variable domain, with remaining parts taken from reference TRBV5-5 and TRBJ2-7, reads DAGVTQSPTHLIKTRGQQVTLRCSPISGHKSVSWYQQVLGQGPQFIFQYYEKEERGRGNFPDRFSARQFPNYSSELNVNALLLGDSALYLCASNIAGGNEQYFGPGTRLTVT.

Comment on this clone: This CDR3 is also generated by other DNA sequences in the sample. This chain links TRBV5-1 with TRBJ1-6, with D possibly matching TRBD1 (6 bases). CDR1 and CDR2 from the germline V gene are SGHRS and YFSETQ. V lost 0 bases and J lost 7, with 8 bases in between. The CDR3 length is 14 residues. The CDR3 DNA reads as TGCGCCAGCAGCTTGGGCAGGGGCAATTCACCCCTCCACTTT. Its translation is CASSLGRGNSPLHF.

The chain recombines TRBV6-6 with TRBJ1-1; tentative D call: TRBD1 (6 bases). Germline CDR1 MNHNY, CDR2 SVGAGI (reference sequence). This CDR3 spans 14 amino acids. Trimming cost V 6 bases and J 3 bases, with 14 bases left between them. The CDR3 nucleotides read TGTGCCAGCAGGGAGACAGGTGCGGACACTGAAGCTTTCTTT. It specifies CASRETGADTEAFF.

DNA of the CDR3: TGCGCCAGCAGTGGCGGCGGGGTCTCTGGAAACACCATATATTTT. It specifies CASSGGGVSGNTIYF. V usage is TRBV5-1 and J usage is TRBJ1-3; D remains unclear. Germline V gene lookup returns CDR1 SGHRS and CDR2 YFSETQ. The CDR3 contains 15 residues. Trimming shortened V by 5 bases and J by 0 bases, and 12 bases separated the two germline ends.

The V and J genes are TRBV28 and TRBJ1-1; D gene uncertain. V gave up 2 bases and J gave up 7 bases, with 11 bases separating them. Germline assignment: CDR1 MDHEN and CDR2 SYDVKM. The CDR3 extends over 13 amino acids. CDR3 protein: CASSLIQQNEAFF. CDR3 sequence (DNA): TGTGCCAGCAGTTTAATACAGCAAAATGAAGCTTTCTTT.

The chain employs TRBV5-1 and TRBJ1-6; D possibly corresponds to TRBD1 (5 bases). From germline, CDR1 is SGHRS and CDR2 YFSETQ. This CDR3 comprises 14 residues. Trimming removed 5 bases from V and 6 bases from J, with 12 bases in between. CDR3 sequence reads: CASRQGTSNSPLHF. For the CDR3, the DNA is TGCGCCAGCAGGCAGGGTACCTCTAATTCACCCCTCCACTTT.

V and J are TRBV5-6 and TRBJ2-1; TRBD2 is a possible D gene (5 bases). The V end was cut by 1 base, the J end by 2 bases, with 7 bases between. This CDR3 has 14 residues. CDR1 and CDR2 (germline): SGHDT, YYEEEE. CDR3 sequence: CASSLPGTYNEQFF. The CDR3, as DNA: TGTGCCAGCAGCTTGCCCGGGACCTACAATGAGCAGTTCTTC.

The rearrangement uses TRBV5-1 and TRBJ2-5; 9 bases map to TRBD2. With 0 bases clipped from V and 5 bases from J, the junction kept 8 bases outside the gene matches. This CDR3 spans 16 amino acids. Germline V gene sequence: CDR1 SGHRS, CDR2 YFSETQ. The CDR3 is CASSLEASGMGETQYF. The DNA for the CDR3 is TGCGCCAGCAGCTTGGAGGCTAGCGGGATGGGGGAGACCCAGTACTTC.

V is TRBV18 and J is TRBJ1-2; 11 bases agree with TRBD1. The CDR3 length is 12 residues. The V gene end was trimmed by 6 bases and the J gene end by 8 bases; junction bases not matched to a gene: 2. Germline values: CDR1 KGHSH, CDR2 LQKENI. This CDR3 is CASSDRGLGYTF. CDR3 nucleotide sequence: TGTGCCAGCTCGGACAGGGGGCTAGGCTACACCTTC.

The chain is built from TRBV7-3 and TRBJ2-2; 8 bases match TRBD1. Trimming cost V 0 bases and J 7 bases; bases outside gene matches: 10. The CDR3 length is 17 residues. From germline, CDR1 is SGHTA and CDR2 FQGTGA. The CDR3 loop reads CASSLTPDRGKGGELFF. The CDR3 DNA reads TGTGCCAGCAGCTTAACTCCCGACAGGGGAAAGGGCGGGGAGCTGTTTTTT.

The V and J genes are TRBV4-3 and TRBJ2-1, with 9 bases fitting TRBD2. Germline assignment: CDR1 LGHNA and CDR2 YSLEER. The CDR3 spans 16 residues. Unmatched junction bases numbered 4, after V lost 1 base and J lost 3 bases. The CDR3 loop reads CASSQGLAGDYNEQFF. The CDR3 region has the DNA TGCGCCAGCAGCCAAGGATTAGCGGGAGACTACAATGAGCAGTTCTTC.

The rearrangement joins TRBV6-5 to TRBJ1-2; D is unclear. This CDR3 spans 15 amino acids. The germline V and J ends were trimmed by 0 bases and 6 bases, with 14 bases remaining between them. CDR1 is MNHEY, CDR2 SVGAGI, per germline. The CDR3 spells CASSYSRRPGDGYTF. DNA of the CDR3: TGTGCCAGCAGTTACTCGAGGAGACCCGGGGATGGCTACACCTTC.

The chain is built from TRBV5-8 and TRBJ2-7; D is possibly TRBD1 (6 bases). This CDR3 has 14 residues. CDR1 SGHTS and CDR2 YDEGEE come from the germline V gene. V was trimmed by 5 bases and J by 0 bases, leaving 12 bases between them. The CDR3 protein is CASRVRGTSYEQYF. The CDR3 DNA reads TGTGCCAGCAGAGTCAGGGGAACCTCCTACGAGCAGTACTTC.

The chain combines TRBV28 with TRBJ1-5; tentatively, D is TRBD1 (6 bases). The CDR3 consists of 16 residues. CDR1 is MDHEN and CDR2 is SYDVKM in the germline V gene. Trimming cost V 4 bases and J 0 bases, with 13 bases left between them. CDR3 loop: CASSSRGGYSNQPQHF. The CDR3 DNA follows: TGTGCCAGCAGTTCAAGGGGGGGGTATAGCAATCAGCCCCAGCATTTT.

The rearrangement joins TRBV19 to TRBJ2-3, with TRBD2 matching over 9 bases. The CDR3 extends over 14 amino acids. Trimming removed 10 bases from V and 4 bases from J; junction bases left unmatched: 9. Germline V gene data show CDR1 as LNHDA and CDR2 as SQIVND (reference sequence). This chain's CDR3 is CATVSVAGADTQYF. The CDR3 DNA reads as TGTGCCACCGTGTCGGTAGCGGGGGCAGATACGCAGTATTTT.

This clone was picked up one time. The chain links TRBV6-1 to TRBJ2-1, with 9 bases fitting TRBD1. The CDR3 is made up of 20 amino acids. Per germline, CDR1 MNHNS and CDR2 SASEGT. With 3 bases clipped from V and 0 bases from J, the junction kept 15 bases outside the gene matches. The CDR3 spells CASSDPPLGQGIHSYNEQFF. The CDR3, as DNA: TGTGCCAGCAGTGACCCTCCGCTTGGACAGGGGATTCACTCCTACAATGAGCAGTTCTTC.